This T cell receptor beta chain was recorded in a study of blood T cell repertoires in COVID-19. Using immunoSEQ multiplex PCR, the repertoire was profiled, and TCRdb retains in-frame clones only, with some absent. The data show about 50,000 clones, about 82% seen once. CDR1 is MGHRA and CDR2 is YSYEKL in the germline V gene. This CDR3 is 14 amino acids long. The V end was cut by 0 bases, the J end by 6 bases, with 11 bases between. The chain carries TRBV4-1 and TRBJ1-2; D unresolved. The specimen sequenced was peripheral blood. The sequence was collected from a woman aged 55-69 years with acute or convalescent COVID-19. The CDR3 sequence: CASSQDRWAHGYTF. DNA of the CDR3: TGCGCCAGCAGCCAAGATCGATGGGCCCATGGCTACACCTTC.